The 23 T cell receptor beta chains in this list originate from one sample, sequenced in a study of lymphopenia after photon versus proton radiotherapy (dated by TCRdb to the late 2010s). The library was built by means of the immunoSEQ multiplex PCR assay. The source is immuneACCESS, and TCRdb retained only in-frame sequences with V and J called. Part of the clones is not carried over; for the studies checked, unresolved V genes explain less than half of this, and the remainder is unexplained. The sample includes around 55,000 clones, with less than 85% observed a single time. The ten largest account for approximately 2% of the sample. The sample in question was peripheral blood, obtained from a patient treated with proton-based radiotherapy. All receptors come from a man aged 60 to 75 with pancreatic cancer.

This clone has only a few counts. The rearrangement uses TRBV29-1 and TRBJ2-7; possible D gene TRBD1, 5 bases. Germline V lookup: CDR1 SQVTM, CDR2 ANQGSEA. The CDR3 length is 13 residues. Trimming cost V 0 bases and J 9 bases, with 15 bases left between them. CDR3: CSVEEDSFSLQYF. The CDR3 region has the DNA TGCAGCGTTGAAGAAGACAGCTTCTCGTTGCAGTACTTC.

Here the CDR3 DNA reads TGTGCCAGTAGTATTTATTCCTCATCTGGTGAAAAACTGTTTTTT. Translating gives CASSIYSSSGEKLFF. This chain uses TRBV19 with TRBJ1-4; D not certain. This CDR3 region has 15 residues. The V and J ends lost 3 bases and 7 bases respectively, with 15 bases between them. The germline gives CDR1 LNHDA, CDR2 SQIVND (reference sequence).

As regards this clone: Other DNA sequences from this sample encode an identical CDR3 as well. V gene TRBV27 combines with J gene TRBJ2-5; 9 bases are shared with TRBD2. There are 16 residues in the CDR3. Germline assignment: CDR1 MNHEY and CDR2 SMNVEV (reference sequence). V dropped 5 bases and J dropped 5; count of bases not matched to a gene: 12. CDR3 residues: CASSPRGLAGLETQYF. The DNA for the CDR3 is TGTGCCAGCAGTCCCCGAGGGCTAGCGGGACTCGAGACCCAGTACTTC.

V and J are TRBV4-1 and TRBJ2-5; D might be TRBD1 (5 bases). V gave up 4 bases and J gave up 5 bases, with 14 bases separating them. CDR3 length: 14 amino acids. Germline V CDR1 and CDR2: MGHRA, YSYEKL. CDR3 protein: CASSPLSSGETQYF. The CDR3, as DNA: TGCGCCAGCAGCCCTCTGAGCTCAGGGGAGACCCAGTACTTC.

The CDR3 reads CASSTMAGSNEKLFF. The CDR3 bases are TGTGCCAGCTCTACAATGGCGGGCTCTAATGAAAAACTGTTTTTT. The J gene is TRBJ1-4, the V gene TRBV18; D unclear. This CDR3 region has 15 residues. Trimming removed 6 bases at V and 3 bases at J, with 14 bases between. Germline V gene sequence: CDR1 KGHSH, CDR2 LQKENI.

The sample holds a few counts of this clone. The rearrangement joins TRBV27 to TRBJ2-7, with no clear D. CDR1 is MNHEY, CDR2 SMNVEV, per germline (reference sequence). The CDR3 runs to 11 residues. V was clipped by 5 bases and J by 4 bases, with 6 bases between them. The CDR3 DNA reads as TGTGCCAGCAGTAACCTTTACGAGCAGTACTTC. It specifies CASSNLYEQYF.

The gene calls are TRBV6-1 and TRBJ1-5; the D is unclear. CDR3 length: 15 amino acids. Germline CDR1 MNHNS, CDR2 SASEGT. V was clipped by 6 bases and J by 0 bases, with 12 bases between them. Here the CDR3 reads CASRIDPVSNQPQHF. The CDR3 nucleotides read TGTGCCAGCAGGATAGACCCGGTTAGCAATCAGCCCCAGCATTTT.

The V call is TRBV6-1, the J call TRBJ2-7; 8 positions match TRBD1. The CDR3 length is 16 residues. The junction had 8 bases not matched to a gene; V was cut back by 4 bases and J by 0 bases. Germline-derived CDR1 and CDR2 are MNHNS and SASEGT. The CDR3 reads CASSVDRGVGSYEQYF. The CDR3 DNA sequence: TGTGCCAGCAGTGTCGACAGGGGAGTCGGCTCCTACGAGCAGTACTTC.

The CDR3 bases are TGCGCCAGCAGCTTGGGGACAGGGGAGACCCAGTACTTC. This encodes CASSLGTGETQYF. The genes are TRBV5-1 and TRBJ2-5; 8 bases agree with TRBD1. V was pared by 0 bases and J by 5 bases, with 0 bases of the junction left unmatched. This CDR3 is built from 13 residues. CDR1 and CDR2 from the germline V gene are SGHRS and YFSETQ.

CDR3 protein: CASRLAGETQYF. CDR3 nucleotides: TGTGCCAGCAGACTAGCTGGGGAGACCCAGTACTTC. This sequence joins TRBV2 and TRBJ2-5; possible D gene TRBD2, 6 bases. CDR3 size: 12 residues. Germline V CDR1 and CDR2: SNHLY, FYNNEI. With 6 bases removed from V and 5 bases from J, the gap between germline ends came to 10 bases.

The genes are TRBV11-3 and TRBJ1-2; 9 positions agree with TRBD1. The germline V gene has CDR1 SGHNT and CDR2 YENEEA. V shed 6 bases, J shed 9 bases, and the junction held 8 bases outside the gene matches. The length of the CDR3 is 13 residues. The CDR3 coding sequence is TGTGCCAGCAGAGCACAGGGGGCGCGGAGCTACACCTTC. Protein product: CASRAQGARSYTF.

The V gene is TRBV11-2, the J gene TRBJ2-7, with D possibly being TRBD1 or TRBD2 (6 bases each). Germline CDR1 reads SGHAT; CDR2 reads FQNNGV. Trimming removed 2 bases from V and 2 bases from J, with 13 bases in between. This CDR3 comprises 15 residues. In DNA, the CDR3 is TGTGCCAGCAGCTTAATAGGGGGGCCCACCTACGAGCAGTACTTC. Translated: CASSLIGGPTYEQYF.

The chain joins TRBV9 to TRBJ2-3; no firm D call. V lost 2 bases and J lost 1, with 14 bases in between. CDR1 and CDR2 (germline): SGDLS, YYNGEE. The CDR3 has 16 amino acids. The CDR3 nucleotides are TGTGCCAGCAGCGTTGCGACGGAGCTGCGCACAGATACGCAGTATTTT. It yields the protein CASSVATELRTDTQYF.

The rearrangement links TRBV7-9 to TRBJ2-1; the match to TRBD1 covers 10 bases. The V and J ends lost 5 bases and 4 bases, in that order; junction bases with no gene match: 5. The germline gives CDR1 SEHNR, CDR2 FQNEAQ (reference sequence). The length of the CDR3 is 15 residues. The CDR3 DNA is TGTGCCAGCAGCGACGGGACAGGGGCGTACAATGAGCAGTTCTTC. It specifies CASSDGTGAYNEQFF. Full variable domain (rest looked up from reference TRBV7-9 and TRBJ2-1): DTGVSQNPRHKITKRGQNVTFRCDPISEHNRLYWYRQTLGQGPEFLTYFQNEAQLEKSRLLSDRFSAERPKGSFSTLEIQRTEQGDSAMYLCASSDGTGAYNEQFFGPGTRLTVL.

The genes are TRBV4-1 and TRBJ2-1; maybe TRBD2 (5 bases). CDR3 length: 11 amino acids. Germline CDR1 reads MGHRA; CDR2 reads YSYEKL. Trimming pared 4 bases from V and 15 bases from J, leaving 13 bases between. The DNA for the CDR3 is TGCGCCAGCAGCCGCAGTGGGGAGAGGTTCTTC. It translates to CASSRSGERFF.

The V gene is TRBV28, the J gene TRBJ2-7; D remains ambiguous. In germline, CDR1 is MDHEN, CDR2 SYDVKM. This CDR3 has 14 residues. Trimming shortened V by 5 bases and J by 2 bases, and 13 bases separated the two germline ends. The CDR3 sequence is CASSQAGPAYEQYF. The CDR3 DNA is TGTGCCAGCAGTCAGGCCGGGCCAGCCTACGAGCAGTACTTC.

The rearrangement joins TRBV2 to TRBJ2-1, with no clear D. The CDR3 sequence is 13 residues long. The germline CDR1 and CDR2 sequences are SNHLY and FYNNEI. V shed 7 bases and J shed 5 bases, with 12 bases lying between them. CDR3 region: CASMLSGDNEQFF. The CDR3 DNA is TGTGCCAGCATGCTAAGTGGGGACAATGAGCAGTTCTTC.

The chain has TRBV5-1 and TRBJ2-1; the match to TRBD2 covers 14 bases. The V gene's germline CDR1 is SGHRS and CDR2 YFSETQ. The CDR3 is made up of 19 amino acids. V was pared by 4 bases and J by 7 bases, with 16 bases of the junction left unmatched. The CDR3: CASSLPRTSGRSPVNEQFF. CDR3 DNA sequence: TGCGCCAGCAGCCTCCCCCGGACTAGCGGGAGGTCTCCGGTTAATGAGCAGTTCTTC.

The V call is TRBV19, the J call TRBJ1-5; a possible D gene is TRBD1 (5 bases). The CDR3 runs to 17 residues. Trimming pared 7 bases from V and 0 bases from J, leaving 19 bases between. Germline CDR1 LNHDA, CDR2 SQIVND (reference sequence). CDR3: CASTQIPGGSSNQPQHF. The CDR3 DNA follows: TGTGCCAGTACCCAAATCCCCGGGGGGTCTAGCAATCAGCCCCAGCATTTT.

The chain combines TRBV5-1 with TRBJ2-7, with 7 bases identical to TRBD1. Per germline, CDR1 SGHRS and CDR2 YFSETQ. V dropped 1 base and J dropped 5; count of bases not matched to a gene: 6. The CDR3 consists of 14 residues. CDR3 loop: CASSLQQGLNEQYF. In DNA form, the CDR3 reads TGCGCCAGCAGCTTGCAACAGGGGTTAAACGAGCAGTACTTC.

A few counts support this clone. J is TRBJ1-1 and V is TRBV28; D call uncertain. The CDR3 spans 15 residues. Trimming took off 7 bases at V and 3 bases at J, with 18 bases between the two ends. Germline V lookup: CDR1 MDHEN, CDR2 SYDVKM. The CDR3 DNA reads TGTGCCAGCAACCTCCCCGGGGTCCAAGACACTGAAGCTTTCTTT. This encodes CASNLPGVQDTEAFF.

The CDR3 spells CASSPTLDPGLGQVSYNEQFF. CDR3 nucleotide sequence: TGTGCCAGCTCACCGACCCTAGATCCGGGACTAGGACAGGTCTCCTACAATGAGCAGTTCTTC. The chain couples TRBV18 to TRBJ2-1, with D perhaps TRBD2 (8 bases). Trimming left V 3 bases short and J 0 bases short, with 27 bases between. Germline CDR1 reads KGHSH; CDR2 reads LQKENI. The CDR3 runs to 21 residues. Complete variable domain (other parts from reference TRBV18 and TRBJ2-1): NAGVMQNPRHLVRRRGQEARLRCSPMKGHSHVYWYRQLPEEGLKFMVYLQKENIIDESGMPKERFSAEFPKEGPSILRIQQVVRGDSAAYFCASSPTLDPGLGQVSYNEQFFGPGTRLTVL.

The CDR3 here is CASSLERPTDTQYF. CDR3 coding DNA: TGTGCCAGCAGCTTAGAGCGCCCCACAGATACGCAGTATTTT. The J gene is TRBJ2-3, the V gene TRBV7-2, with D uncertain. Germline CDR1 and CDR2: SGHTA and FQGNSA. CDR3 length: 14 residues. Trimming cost V 1 base and J 2 bases, with 7 bases left between them.